One and the same sample provided the 11 T cell receptor beta chains below, sequenced in a study of Graves' ophthalmopathy and Graves' hyperthyroidism. Amplification from RNA transcripts yielded the TCR beta CDR3 regions. The first round was an RT-PCR with HTBI primers, and the second round was a multiplex PCR. TCRdb re-analysed the multiplex PCR reads in MiXCR, keeping a single row per CDR3 protein. In the table there are 200,000 to 250,000 distinct CDR3 sequences, around 45% of which are singletons. Sequencing input: peripheral blood. The receptors here all came from an adult man with Graves' ophthalmopathy.

This clonotype was found many times. V usage is TRBV29-1 and J usage is TRBJ2-7; maybe TRBD1 (5 bases). Germline CDR1 reads SQVTM; CDR2 reads ANQGSEA. With 4 bases removed from V and 7 bases from J, the gap between germline ends came to 14 bases. This CDR3 contains 12 residues. For the CDR3, the DNA is TGCAGCGTTGGGCAGGCTTCAGGGGAGCAGTACTTC. As protein: CSVGQASGEQYF.

This clonotype appeared a few times. CDR3 nucleotide sequence: TGCGCCAGCAGCCAGACAGGATCCTGGAACACTGAAGCTTTCTTT. It yields the protein CASSQTGSWNTEAFF. The chain has TRBV5-1 and TRBJ1-1, with a weak D call TRBD1 (6 bases). Trimming took 4 bases from V and 1 from J, leaving 14 bases between them. CDR3 length equals 15 residues. The germline gives CDR1 SGHRS, CDR2 YFSETQ.

CDR3 loop: CSARHRGKVEKLFF. CDR3 nucleotides: TGCAGTGCTAGGCACAGGGGGAAGGTGGAAAAACTGTTTTTT. The chain combines TRBV20-1 with TRBJ1-4, with 8 bases lining up with TRBD1. V lost 3 bases and J lost 8; bases outside the gene matches: 8. The CDR3 is made up of 14 amino acids. CDR1 and CDR2 from the germline V gene are DFQATT and SNEGSKA (reference sequence).

This sequence joins TRBV5-1 and TRBJ1-6; D possibly corresponds to TRBD1 (6 bases). Germline values: CDR1 SGHRS, CDR2 YFSETQ. Trimming removed 4 bases from V and 3 bases from J, with 14 bases in between. The CDR3 spans 16 residues. CDR3 amino acids: CASSAEGGFYNSPLHF. Here the CDR3 DNA reads TGCGCCAGCAGCGCTGAAGGGGGATTCTATAATTCACCCCTCCACTTT.

This clonotype was seen more than once but under ten times. V and J are TRBV15 and TRBJ2-7, with a weak D call TRBD1 (6 bases). V was shortened by 3 bases and J by 3 bases, with 15 bases between the two germline ends. Germline-derived CDR1 and CDR2 are LNHNV and YYDKDF (reference sequence). The CDR3 contains 15 residues. CDR3 nucleotides: TGTGCCACCAGCAGGGGACATGGGCAACACTACGAGCAGTACTTC. It yields the protein CATSRGHGQHYEQYF.

The chain has TRBV7-9 and TRBJ2-7; 7 bases line up with TRBD1. This CDR3 has 14 residues. Germline V gives CDR1 SEHNR, CDR2 FQNEAQ (reference sequence). The V and J ends lost 0 bases and 1 base, in that order; junction bases with no gene match: 0. CDR3 DNA sequence: TGTGCCAGCAGCTTAGCGGGACAGTCCTACGAGCAGTACTTC. Its translation is CASSLAGQSYEQYF.

This clonotype has a handful of counts. The chain combines TRBV9 with TRBJ2-7, with unresolved D. Trimming stripped 0 bases from V and 2 bases from J, with 9 bases between. Germline CDR1 reads SGDLS; CDR2 reads YYNGEE. The CDR3 has 14 amino acids. Written as DNA, the CDR3 is TGTGCCAGCAGCGTAGAGGGCAGAACCTACGAGCAGTACTTC. Translating it yields CASSVEGRTYEQYF.

The chain uses TRBV19 and TRBJ1-2, with D tentatively TRBD1 (5 bases). V lost 0 bases and J 4 bases, leaving 18 bases between the germline ends. Germline CDR1 is LNHDA and CDR2 is SQIVND (reference sequence). The CDR3 length is 17 residues. Here the CDR3 DNA reads TGTGCCAGTAGTATAGACCTGGTCCAGGGCGAAGTCTATGGCTACACCTTC. Translation gives CASSIDLVQGEVYGYTF.

The rearrangement joins TRBV2 to TRBJ2-7; either TRBD1 or TRBD2 may fit D (5 bases each). The end of the DNA is better explained by TRBJ2-1, so the J call may be wrong. The germline CDR1 and CDR2 sequences are SNHLY and FYNNEI. There are 15 residues in the CDR3. CDR3 coding DNA: TGTGCCAGCAGTGAGGTAGGGGCTAGCCGGGATGAGCAGTTCTTC. The encoded protein is CASSEVGASRDEQFF.

The chain couples TRBV7-9 to TRBJ2-2, with 13 nucleotides matching TRBD2. Germline values: CDR1 SEHNR, CDR2 FQNEAQ (reference sequence). Trimming at V came to 5 bases and at J to 4 bases, leaving 4 bases not matched to a gene. This CDR3 is built from 16 residues. CDR3 in amino acids: CASSAGLAGSTGELFF. The CDR3 nucleotides are TGTGCCAGCAGCGCGGGACTAGCGGGATCCACCGGGGAGCTGTTTTTT.

The CDR3 loop reads CASSLLPGDGYTF. CDR3 nucleotides: TGTGCCAGCAGCTTATTACCAGGGGATGGCTACACCTTC. J is TRBJ1-2 and V is TRBV7-9, with a tentative D call TRBD1 (6 bases). In germline, CDR1 is SEHNR, CDR2 FQNEAQ (reference sequence). CDR3 length: 13 residues. The V end lost 2 bases, the J end lost 6 bases, and 10 bases lay between the germline ends.